The present entry profiles one T cell receptor (beta chain) with its context. Its antigen specificity is not known. Per-base quality was not reported, and no clone a single base away is much larger than it. The library came from the immunoSEQ multiplex PCR assay. TCRdb mirrors the immuneACCESS table, restricted to in-frame sequences. Some clones are absent from its copies; in checked studies, under half trace to an unresolved V gene, and the reason for the others is unknown. The sample yields approximately 100,000 clones; around 92% were counted once. Roughly 2.3% of the sample comes from the top ten. The sample is drawn from a study of T cell changes during pregnancy in multiple sclerosis (dated by TCRdb to the late 2010s). About the investigation overall: Changes in the T cell repertoire over the course of pregnancy were examined in this study in women with multiple sclerosis.

Per the germline V gene (reference sequence), SGHNT is the CDR1 and YYREEE is the CDR2. V drops 0 bases and J drops 8 bases, leaving 11 bases in between. From cysteine to phenylalanine, the CDR3 is 14 amino acids long. CDR3 DNA only is kept here, 42 bases in frame from base 1. The material sequenced was peripheral blood, taken after pregnancy. This sequence uses TRBV5-4 and TRBJ1-4; possibly the D gene is TRBD1, per 6 matching bases. The receptor's source is a female donor in good health, enrolled as a control in a pregnancy study. The DNA reads TGTGCCAGCAGCTTGGAAGGGGGGGTGGAAAAACTGTTTTTT. This yields the protein CASSLEGGVEKLFF.